This TCR beta chain was identified in a study of prognosis after radiotherapy for stage I lung cancer. Study at large: Among the enrolled patients, approximately 15 had newly diagnosed primary stage I lung tumors, while roughly five had oligometastatic NSCLC following surgical resection of the primary tumor. Squamous cell carcinoma affected about 7 patients, adenocarcinoma about a dozen.

For this clonotype: It is likely a read error: a sequence one base away is far more abundant.

It was by two-round multiplex PCR that TCR beta CDR3 was amplified from genomic DNA. First-round PCR amplification was performed with primers specific to each TRBV and TRBJ gene. Each CDR3 protein gets one entry after TCRdb re-called the multiplex PCR reads with MiXCR. Among approximately 28,000 distinct CDR3 sequences, approximately 31% were seen once, and the ten largest hold around 32%. The input for sequencing was PBMCs, taken before or after stereotactic body radiation therapy (not recorded which). The TCR was taken from a donor over 45 with non-small cell lung cancer.

CDR3 sequence: CASRIAGLEMNEQFF. The CDR3 nucleotides read TGTGCCAGTAGAATAGCGGGACTTGAAATGAATGAGCAGTTCTTC. This rearrangement joins TRBV19 to TRBJ2-5; 8 nucleotides agree with TRBD2. The DNA end favors TRBJ2-1, so the J call may be wrong. Germline CDR1 and CDR2: LNHDA and SQIVND (reference sequence). There are 15 residues in the CDR3.